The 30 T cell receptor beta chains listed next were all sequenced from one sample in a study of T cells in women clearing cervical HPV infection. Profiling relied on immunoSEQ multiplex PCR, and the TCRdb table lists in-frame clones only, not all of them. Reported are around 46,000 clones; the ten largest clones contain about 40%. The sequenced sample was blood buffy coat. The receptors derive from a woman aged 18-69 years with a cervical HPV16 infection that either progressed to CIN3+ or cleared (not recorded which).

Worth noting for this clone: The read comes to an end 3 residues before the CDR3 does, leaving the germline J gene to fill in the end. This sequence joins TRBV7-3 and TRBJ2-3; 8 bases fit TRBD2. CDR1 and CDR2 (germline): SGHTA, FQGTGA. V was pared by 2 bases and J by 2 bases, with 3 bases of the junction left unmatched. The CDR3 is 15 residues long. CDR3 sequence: CASSLLAGSTDTQYF. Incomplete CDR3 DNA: TGTGCCAGCAGCTTATTAGCGGGGTCCACAGATACG.

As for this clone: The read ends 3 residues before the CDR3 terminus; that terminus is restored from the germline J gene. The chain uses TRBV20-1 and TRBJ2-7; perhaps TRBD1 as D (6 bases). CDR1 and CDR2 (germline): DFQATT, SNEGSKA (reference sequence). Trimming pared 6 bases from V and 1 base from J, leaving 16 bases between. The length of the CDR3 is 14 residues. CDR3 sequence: CSAHPPGVSYEQYF. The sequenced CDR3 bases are TGCAGTGCACACCCCCCAGGGGTATCCTACGAG.

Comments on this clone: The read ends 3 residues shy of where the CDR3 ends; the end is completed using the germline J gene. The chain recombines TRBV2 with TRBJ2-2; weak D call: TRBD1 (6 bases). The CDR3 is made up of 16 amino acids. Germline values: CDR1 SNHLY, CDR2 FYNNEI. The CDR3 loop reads CASSSGDTGFGSPLFF. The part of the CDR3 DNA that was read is TGTGCCAGCAGCTCCGGGGATACAGGGTTTGGTTCACCG.

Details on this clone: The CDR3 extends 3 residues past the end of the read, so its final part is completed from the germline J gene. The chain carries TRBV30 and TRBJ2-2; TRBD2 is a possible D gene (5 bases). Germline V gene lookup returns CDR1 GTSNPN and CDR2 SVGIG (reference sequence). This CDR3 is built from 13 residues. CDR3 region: CAWRGKAGEKLFF. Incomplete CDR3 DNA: TGTGCCTGGAGAGGAAAGGCGGGTGAAAAG.

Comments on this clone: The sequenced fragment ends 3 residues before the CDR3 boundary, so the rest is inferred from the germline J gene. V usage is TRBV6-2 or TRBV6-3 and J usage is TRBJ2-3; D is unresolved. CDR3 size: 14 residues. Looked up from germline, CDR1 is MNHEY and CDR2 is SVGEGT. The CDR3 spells CASSREILQETQYF. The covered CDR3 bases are TGTGCCAGCAGCCGCGAAATCCTCCAAGAGACG.

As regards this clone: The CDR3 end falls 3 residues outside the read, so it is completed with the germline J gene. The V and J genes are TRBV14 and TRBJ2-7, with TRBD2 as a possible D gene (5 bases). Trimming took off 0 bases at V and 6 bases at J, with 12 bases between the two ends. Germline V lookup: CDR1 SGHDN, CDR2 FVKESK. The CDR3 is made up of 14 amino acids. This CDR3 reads CASSQDSGRGEQYF. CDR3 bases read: TGTGCCAGCAGCCAAGACTCGGGGAGAGGCGAG.

The CDR3 DNA, read in part, is TGTGCCAGCAGCTTTCCGGGACAGGGGAATGAAAAG. It specifies CASSFPGQGNEK. The CDR3 in full is CASSFPGQGNEKLFF. This rearrangement joins TRBV7-8 to TRBJ2-2; the match to TRBD1 covers 10 bases. The read comes to an end 3 residues before the CDR3 does, leaving the germline J gene to fill in the end. CDR1 is SGHVS, CDR2 FQNEAQ, per germline. The CDR3 is 15 amino acids.

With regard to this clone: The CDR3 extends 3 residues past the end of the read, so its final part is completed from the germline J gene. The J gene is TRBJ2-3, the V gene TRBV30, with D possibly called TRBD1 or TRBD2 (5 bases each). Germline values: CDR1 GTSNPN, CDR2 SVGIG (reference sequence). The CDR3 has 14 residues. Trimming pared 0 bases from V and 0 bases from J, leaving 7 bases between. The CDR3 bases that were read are TGTGCCTGGAGTGTAGGGGAGAGCACAGATACG. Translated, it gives CAWSVGESTDT. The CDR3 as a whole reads CAWSVGESTDTQYF.

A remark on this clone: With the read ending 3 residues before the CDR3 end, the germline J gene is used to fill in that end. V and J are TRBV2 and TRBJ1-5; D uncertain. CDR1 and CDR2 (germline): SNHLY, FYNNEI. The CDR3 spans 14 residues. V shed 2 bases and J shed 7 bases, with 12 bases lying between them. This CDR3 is CASSESGGRQPQHF. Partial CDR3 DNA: TGTGCCAGCAGTGAATCGGGTGGCAGACAGCCC.

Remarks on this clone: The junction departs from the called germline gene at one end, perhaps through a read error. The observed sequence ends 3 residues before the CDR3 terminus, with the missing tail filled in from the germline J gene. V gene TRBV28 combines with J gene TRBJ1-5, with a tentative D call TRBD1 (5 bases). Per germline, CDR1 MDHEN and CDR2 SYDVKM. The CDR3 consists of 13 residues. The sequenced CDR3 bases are TGTGCCCGCAGTTTACCCACAGGTGGGCCC. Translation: CARSLPTGGP. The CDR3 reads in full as CARSLPTGGPQHF.

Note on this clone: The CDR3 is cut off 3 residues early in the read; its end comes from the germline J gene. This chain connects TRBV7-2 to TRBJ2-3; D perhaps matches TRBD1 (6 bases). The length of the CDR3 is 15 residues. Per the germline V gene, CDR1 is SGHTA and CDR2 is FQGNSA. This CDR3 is CASSQPGTRGETQYF. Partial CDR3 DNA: TGTGCCAGCAGCCAACCCGGGACACGGGGAGAGACG.

This CDR3 reads CASSPGTGATEAFF. The covered CDR3 bases are TGTGCCAGCAGCCCCGGGACAGGGGCCACTGAA. The chain combines TRBV11-2 with TRBJ1-1, with 10 bases identical to TRBD1. The missing CDR3 end, 3 residues past where the read stops, is filled in from the germline J gene. The germline V gene encodes CDR1 SGHAT and CDR2 FQNNGV. The CDR3 totals 14 residues. V was clipped by 5 bases and J by 4 bases; unmatched bases: 4. The whole variable domain, remainder taken from reference TRBV11-2 and TRBJ1-1, is EAGVAQSPRYKIIEKRQSVAFWCNPISGHATLYWYQQILGQGPKLLIQFQNNGVVDDSQLPKDRFSAERLKGVDSTLKIQPAKLEDSAVYLCASSPGTGATEAFFGQGTRLTVV.

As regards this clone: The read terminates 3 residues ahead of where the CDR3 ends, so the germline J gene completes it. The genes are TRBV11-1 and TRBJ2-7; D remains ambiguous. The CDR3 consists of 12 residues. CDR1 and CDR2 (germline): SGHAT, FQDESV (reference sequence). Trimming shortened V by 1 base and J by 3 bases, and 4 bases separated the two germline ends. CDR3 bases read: TGTGCCAGCAGCTTAGACGGCTACGAG. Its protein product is CASSLDGYE. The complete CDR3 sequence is CASSLDGYEQYF.

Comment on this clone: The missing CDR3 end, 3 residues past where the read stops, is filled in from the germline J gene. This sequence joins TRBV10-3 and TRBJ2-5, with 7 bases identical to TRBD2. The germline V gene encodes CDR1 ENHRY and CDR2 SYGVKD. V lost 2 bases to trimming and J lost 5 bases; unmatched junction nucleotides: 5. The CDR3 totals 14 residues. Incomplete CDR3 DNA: TGTGCCATCAGTGAGGAACTAGCGTCGGAGACC. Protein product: CAISEELASET. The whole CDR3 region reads CAISEELASETQYF.

The CDR3 bases that were read are TGTGCCAGCAGCCCATCATCTGGGGCCAACGTG. Protein sequence: CASSPSSGANV. The complete CDR3 protein is CASSPSSGANVLFF. The V call is TRBV7-9, the J call TRBJ2-2; possibly TRBD1 for D (5 bases). The read ends 3 residues early relative to the CDR3; the germline J gene fills the gap. The germline V gene encodes CDR1 SEHNR and CDR2 FQNEAQ (reference sequence). The CDR3 has 14 amino acids.

The covered CDR3 bases are TGCAGTGCCCTTCTAGCGGGAACCTACGAG. Residues: CSALLAGTYE. The entire CDR3 protein reads CSALLAGTYEQYF. The chain carries TRBV20-1 and TRBJ2-7, with TRBD2 matching 9 bases. The read comes to an end 3 residues before the CDR3 does, leaving the germline J gene to fill in the end. Germline CDR1 reads DFQATT; CDR2 reads SNEGSKA (reference sequence). This CDR3 spans 13 amino acids. V gave up 6 bases and J gave up 2 bases; unmatched junction bases: 5.

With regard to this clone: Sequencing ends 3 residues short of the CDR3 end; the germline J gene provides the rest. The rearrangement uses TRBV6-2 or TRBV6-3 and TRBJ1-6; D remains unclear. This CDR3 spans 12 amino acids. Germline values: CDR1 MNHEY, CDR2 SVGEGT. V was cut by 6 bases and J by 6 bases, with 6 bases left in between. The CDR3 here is CASRGLNSPLHF. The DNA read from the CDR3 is TGTGCCAGCAGGGGCCTTAATTCACCC.

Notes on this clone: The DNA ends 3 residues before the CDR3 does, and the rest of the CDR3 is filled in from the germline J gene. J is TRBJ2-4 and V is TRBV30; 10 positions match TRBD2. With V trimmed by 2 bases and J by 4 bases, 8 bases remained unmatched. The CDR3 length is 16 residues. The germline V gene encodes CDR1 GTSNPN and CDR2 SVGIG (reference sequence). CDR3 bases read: TGTGCCTGGAGTCTTACGCGGACTAGCGGTAAAAACATT. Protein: CAWSLTRTSGKNI. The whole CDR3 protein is CAWSLTRTSGKNIQYF.

The CDR3 bases that were read are TGTGCCAGCAGTAAACAGGGGTTCTCCTACGAG. Amino acids: CASSKQGFSYE. The entire CDR3 reads CASSKQGFSYEQYF. The chain is built from TRBV2 and TRBJ2-7; TRBD1 matches at 7 bases. The read stops 3 residues short of the end of the CDR3; the missing end is completed from the germline J gene. The J segment lost 0 bases and the V segment lost 5 bases, leaving 4 bases of the junction unmatched. Germline V gives CDR1 SNHLY, CDR2 FYNNEI. The CDR3 is 14 amino acids.

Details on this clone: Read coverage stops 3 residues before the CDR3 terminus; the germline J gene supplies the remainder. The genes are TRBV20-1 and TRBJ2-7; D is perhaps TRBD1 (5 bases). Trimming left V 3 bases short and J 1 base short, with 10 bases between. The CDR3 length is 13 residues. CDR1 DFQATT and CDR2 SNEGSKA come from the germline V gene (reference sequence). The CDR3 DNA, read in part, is TGCAGTGCTAGGTTTTGGACATCCTACGAG. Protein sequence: CSARFWTSYE. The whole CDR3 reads CSARFWTSYEQYF.

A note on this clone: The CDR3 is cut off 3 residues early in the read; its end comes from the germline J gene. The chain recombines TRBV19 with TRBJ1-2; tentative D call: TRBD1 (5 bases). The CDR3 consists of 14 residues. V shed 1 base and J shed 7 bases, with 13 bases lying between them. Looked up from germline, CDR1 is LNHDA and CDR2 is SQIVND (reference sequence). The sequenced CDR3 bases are TGTGCCAGTAGTATAGTGGCAGCCGGGGGTGGC. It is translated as CASSIVAAGGG. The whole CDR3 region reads CASSIVAAGGGYTF.

The DNA read from the CDR3 is TGTGCCAGCAGGCGCGGCGGTGGCGATACG. This encodes CASRRGGGDT. In full, the CDR3 is CASRRGGGDTQYF. The rearrangement links TRBV7-2 to TRBJ2-3, with D uncertain. Read data end 3 residues before the CDR3 end; the end is taken from the germline J gene. Trimming cost V 6 bases and J 6 bases, with 13 bases left between them. This CDR3 contains 13 residues. CDR1 SGHTA and CDR2 FQGNSA come from the germline V gene.

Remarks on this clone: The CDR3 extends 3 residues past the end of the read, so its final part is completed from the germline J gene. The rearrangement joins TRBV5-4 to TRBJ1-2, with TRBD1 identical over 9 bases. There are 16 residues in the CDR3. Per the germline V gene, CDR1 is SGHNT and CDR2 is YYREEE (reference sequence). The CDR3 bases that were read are TGTGCCAGCAGCTTGCCGCTGGGACAGGGAAACGGCGGC. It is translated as CASSLPLGQGNGG. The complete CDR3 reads CASSLPLGQGNGGYTF.

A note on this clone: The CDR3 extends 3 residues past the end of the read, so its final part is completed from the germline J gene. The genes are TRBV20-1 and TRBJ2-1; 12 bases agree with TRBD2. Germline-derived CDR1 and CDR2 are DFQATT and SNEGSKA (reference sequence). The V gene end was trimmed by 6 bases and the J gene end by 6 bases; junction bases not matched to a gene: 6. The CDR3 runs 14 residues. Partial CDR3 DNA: TGCAGTGCAAGACTAGCGGGAGCAGTCAATGAG. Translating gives CSARLAGAVNE. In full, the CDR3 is CSARLAGAVNEQFF.

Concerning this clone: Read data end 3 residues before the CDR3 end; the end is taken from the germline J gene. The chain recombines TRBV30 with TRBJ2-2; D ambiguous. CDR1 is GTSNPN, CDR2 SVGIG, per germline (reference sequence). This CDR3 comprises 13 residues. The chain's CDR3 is CAWSVYSGEKLFF. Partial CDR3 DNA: TGTGCCTGGAGTGTTTACTCTGGTGAAAAG.

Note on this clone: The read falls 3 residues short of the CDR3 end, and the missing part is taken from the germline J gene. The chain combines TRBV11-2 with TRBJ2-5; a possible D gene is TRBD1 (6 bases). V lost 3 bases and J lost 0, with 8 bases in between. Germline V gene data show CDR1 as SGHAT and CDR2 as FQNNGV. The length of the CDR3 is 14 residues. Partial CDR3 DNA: TGTGCCAGCAGCTTCCGGACAGACCAAGAGACC. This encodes CASSFRTDQET. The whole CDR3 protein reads CASSFRTDQETQYF.

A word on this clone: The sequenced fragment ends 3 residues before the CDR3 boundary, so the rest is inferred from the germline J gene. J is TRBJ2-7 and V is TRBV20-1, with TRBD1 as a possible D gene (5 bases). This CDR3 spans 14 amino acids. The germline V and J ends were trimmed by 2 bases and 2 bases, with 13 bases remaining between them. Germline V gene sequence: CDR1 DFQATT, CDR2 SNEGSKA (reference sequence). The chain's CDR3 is CSARWAGNTYEQYF. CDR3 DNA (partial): TGCAGTGCTAGATGGGCAGGGAACACCTACGAG.

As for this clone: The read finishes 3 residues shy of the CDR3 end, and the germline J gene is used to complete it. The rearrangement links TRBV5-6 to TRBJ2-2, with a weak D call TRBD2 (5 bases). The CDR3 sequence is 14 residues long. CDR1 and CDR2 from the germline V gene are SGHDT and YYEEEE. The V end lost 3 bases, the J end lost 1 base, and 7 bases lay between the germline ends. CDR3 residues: CASSYGLNTGELFF. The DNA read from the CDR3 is TGTGCCAGCAGCTATGGACTGAACACCGGGGAG.

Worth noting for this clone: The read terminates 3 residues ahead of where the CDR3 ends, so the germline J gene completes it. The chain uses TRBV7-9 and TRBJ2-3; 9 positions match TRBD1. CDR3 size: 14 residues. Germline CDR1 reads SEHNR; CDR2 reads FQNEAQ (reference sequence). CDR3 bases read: TGTGCCAGCAGCACGGGACAGGGAGAAGAGACG. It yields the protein CASSTGQGEET. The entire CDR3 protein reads CASSTGQGEETQYF.

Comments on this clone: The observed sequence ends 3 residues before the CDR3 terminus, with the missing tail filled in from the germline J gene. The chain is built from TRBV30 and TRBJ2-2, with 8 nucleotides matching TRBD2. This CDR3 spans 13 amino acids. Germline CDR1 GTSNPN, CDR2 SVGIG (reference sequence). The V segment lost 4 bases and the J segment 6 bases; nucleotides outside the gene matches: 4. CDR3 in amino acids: CAWKAGEAGELFF. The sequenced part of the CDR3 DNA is TGTGCCTGGAAAGCGGGAGAAGCCGGGGAG. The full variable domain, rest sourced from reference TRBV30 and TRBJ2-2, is SQTIHQWPATLVQPVGSPLSLECTVEGTSNPNLYWYRQAAGRGLQLLFYSVGIGQISSEVPQNLSASRPQDRQFILSSKKLLLSDSGFYLCAWKAGEAGELFFGEGSRLTVL.